This is a list of T cell receptor beta chains from one sample in a study of T cell responses to AZD1222 COVID-19 vaccine. Sequencing used immunoSEQ multiplex PCR; TCRdb keeps in-frame clones, though not all of them. The sample has about 170,000 clones, 80% to 90% seen once. Source: peripheral blood, taken on day 0 of AZD1222 vaccination. The origin of the receptors is an adult in good health. Each CDR3 is given with its conserved first and last residue. A D gene is named only where the DNA matches it firmly. Expanded clones get a size class; other rows say once, few or many, or leave the size out.

abundance	d_gene	v_gene	j_gene	CDR3nt	CDR3aa
.	.	TRBV28	TRBJ1-5	TGTGCCAGCAGTTTAAGGGGCCTGGGGTTTGGTCAGCCCCAGCATTTT	CASSLRGLGFGQPQHF
.	TRBD1	TRBV27	TRBJ1-5	TGTGCCAGCAGTTCAACAGGGGGGCAGCCCCAGCATTTT	CASSSTGGQPQHF
.	TRBD1	TRBV11-2	TRBJ2-2	TGTGCCAGCAGGGGACAGAGGAACACCGGGGAGCTGTTTTTT	CASRGQRNTGELFF
.	TRBD1	TRBV5-1	TRBJ1-4	TGCGCCAGCAGCGGCACAGGGGGTAATGAAAAACTGTTTTTT	CASSGTGGNEKLFF
few	TRBD1	TRBV7-2	TRBJ1-2	TGTGCCAGCAGCTACGACAGGGGGCGTGACTATGGCTACACCTTC	CASSYDRGRDYGYTF
.	.	TRBV7-9	TRBJ1-3	TGTGCCAGCAGCCCCCAGGGAAACACCATATATTTT	CASSPQGNTIYF
once	TRBD1	TRBV2	TRBJ1-2	TGTGCCAGCAGGGACAGGGGGCTTGTCTACACCTTC	CASRDRGLVYTF
.	.	TRBV6-6	TRBJ2-1	TGTGCCAGCAGAGAGCCCCGTGGGGGCGCTCCCAATGAGCAGTTCTTC	CASREPRGGAPNEQFF
.	TRBD2	TRBV14	TRBJ2-2	TGTGCCAGCAGCCCCTTGGTAGGGGAGGGCACCGGGGAGCTGTTTTTT	CASSPLVGEGTGELFF
once	TRBD1	TRBV2	TRBJ1-2	TGTGCCAGCAGCGCGGGGACAGGGAACTATGGCTACACCTTC	CASSAGTGNYGYTF
.	.	TRBV19	TRBJ1-1	TGTGCCAGTAGTAGGTTCCCTGAAGCTTTCTTT	CASSRFPEAFF
few	TRBD2	TRBV18	TRBJ2-7	TGTGCCAGCTCAGGACTAGACTCCTACGAGCAGTACTTC	CASSGLDSYEQYF
.	.	TRBV3-1/TRBV3-2	TRBJ2-7	TGTGCCAGCAGCCAAGACTCATACGAGCAGTACTTC	CASSQDSYEQYF
.	.	TRBV12-3/TRBV12-4	TRBJ2-7	TGTGCCAGCAACAAGGACGAGAACTACGAGCAGTACTTC	CASNKDENYEQYF
.	TRBD2	TRBV7-2	TRBJ2-3	TGTGCCAGCAGCTCTAGCGGGGGGCCCTCCGTCACAGATACGCAGTATTTT	CASSSSGGPSVTDTQYF
once	.	TRBV5-1	TRBJ2-5	TGCGCCAGCAGCTTCAGAGGGGAGGTGGAAGAGACCCAGTACTTC	CASSFRGEVEETQYF
.	.	TRBV5-6	TRBJ2-7	TGTGCCAGCAGCTGGGGAGGGGCAGGGGACCCCTACGAGCAGTACTTC	CASSWGGAGDPYEQYF
.	TRBD1	TRBV11-1	TRBJ2-1	TGTGCCAGCAGCCAACAGGGGGCGCTGGGAGATGAGCAGTTCTTC	CASSQQGALGDEQFF
.	.	TRBV10-3	TRBJ2-7	TGTGCCATCACCGACGTACCAGGGGTGCTCGAGCAGTACTTC	CAITDVPGVLEQYF
.	.	TRBV27	TRBJ2-3	TGTGCCAGCAGTCCGAGGGCAGATACGCAGTATTTT	CASSPRADTQYF
.	.	TRBV30	TRBJ1-4	TGTGCCTGGAGTCCTCGAGCTAATGAAAAACTGTTTTTT	CAWSPRANEKLFF
.	TRBD1	TRBV12-3/TRBV12-4	TRBJ2-7	TGTGCCAGCAGTATCGACAGGGGCGAGCAGTACTTC	CASSIDRGEQYF
.	.	TRBV19	TRBJ1-2	TGTGCCTGCCATCGGACTGGAACCGGGTTTTACAGCTATGGCTACACCTTC	CACHRTGTGFYSYGYTF
.	TRBD1	TRBV3-1/TRBV3-2	TRBJ2-3	TGTGCCAGCAGCCACGACAGGGGCGCGGTGGCAGATACGCAGTATTTT	CASSHDRGAVADTQYF
.	TRBD1	TRBV11-2	TRBJ1-2	TGTGCCAGCAGCTTAGGTTCAACGGACAGGGTCCACTATGGCTACACCTTC	CASSLGSTDRVHYGYTF
few	TRBD1	TRBV5-1	TRBJ2-2	TGCGCCAGCAGCCTCAGACAGGGCACCGGGGAGCTGTTTTTT	CASSLRQGTGELFF
.	.	TRBV3-1/TRBV3-2	TRBJ1-5	TGTGCCAGCAGCCAAGACCGCATGGGAGGTCAGCCCCAGCATTTT	CASSQDRMGGQPQHF
.	.	TRBV12-3/TRBV12-4	TRBJ2-2	TGTGCCAGCAGCGGACAGAACACCGGGGAGCTGTTTTTT	CASSGQNTGELFF
once	.	TRBV7-9	TRBJ2-7	TGTGCCAGCAGCTCCCCCGTTCAGGGCTACGAGCAGTACTTC	CASSSPVQGYEQYF
.	.	TRBV2	TRBJ1-5	TGTGCCAGCAGTGGGACAGATAGCAATCAGCCCCAGCATTTT	CASSGTDSNQPQHF
.	.	TRBV7-3	TRBJ2-1	TGTGCCAGCAGCTCCCATAATGAGCAGTTCTTC	CASSSHNEQFF
.	.	TRBV9	TRBJ1-2	TGTGCCAGCAGTGGAGAACCACGGAGCTATGGCTACACCTTC	CASSGEPRSYGYTF
.	TRBD2	TRBV4-1	TRBJ2-3	TGCGCCAGCAGCCAATTTACTAGCGGGGTAACAGATACGCAGTATTTT	CASSQFTSGVTDTQYF
.	.	TRBV7-9	TRBJ1-1	TGTGCCAGCAGCCTCTCCTGGGGCAGTAGCAATACTGAAGCTTTCTTT	CASSLSWGSSNTEAFF
.	.	TRBV3-1/TRBV3-2	TRBJ1-1	TGTGCCAGCAGCCAACCGGCCCAGAACACTGAAGCTTTCTTT	CASSQPAQNTEAFF
.	TRBD1	TRBV27	TRBJ2-2	TGTGCCAGCAGTACCGCACAGGGGGCTAGCGGGGAGCTGTTTTTT	CASSTAQGASGELFF
.	.	TRBV9	TRBJ1-1	TGTGCCAGCAGCGTAGGAGGTGGTGAAGCTTTCTTT	CASSVGGGEAFF
.	.	TRBV4-1	TRBJ2-7	TGCGCCAGCAGCCAAGTATACGGGGACCACGAGCAGTACTTC	CASSQVYGDHEQYF